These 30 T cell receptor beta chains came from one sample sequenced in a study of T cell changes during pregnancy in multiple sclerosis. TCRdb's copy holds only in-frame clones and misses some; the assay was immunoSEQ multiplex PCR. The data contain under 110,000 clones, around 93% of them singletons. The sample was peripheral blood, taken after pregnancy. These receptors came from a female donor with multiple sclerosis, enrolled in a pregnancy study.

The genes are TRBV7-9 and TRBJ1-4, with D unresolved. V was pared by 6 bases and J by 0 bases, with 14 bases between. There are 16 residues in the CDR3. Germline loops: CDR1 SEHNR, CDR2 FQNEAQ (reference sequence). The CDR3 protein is CASSLTSGTTNEKLFF. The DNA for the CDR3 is TGTGCCAGCAGTTTAACCTCCGGGACAACTAATGAAAAACTGTTTTTT.

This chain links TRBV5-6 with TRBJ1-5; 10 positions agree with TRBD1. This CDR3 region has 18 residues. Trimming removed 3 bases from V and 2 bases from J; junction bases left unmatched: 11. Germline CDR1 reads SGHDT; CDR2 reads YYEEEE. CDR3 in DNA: TGTGCCAGCAGCTCCTATGGACAGGGGGGGGTTGGCAATCAGCCCCAGCATTTT. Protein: CASSSYGQGGVGNQPQHF.

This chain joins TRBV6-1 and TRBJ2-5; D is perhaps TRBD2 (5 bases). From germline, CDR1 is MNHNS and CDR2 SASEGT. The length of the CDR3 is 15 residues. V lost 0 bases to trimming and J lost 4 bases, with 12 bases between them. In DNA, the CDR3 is TGTGCCAGCAGTGAAGCGCTACTAGTAGGAGAGACCCAGTACTTC. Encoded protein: CASSEALLVGETQYF.

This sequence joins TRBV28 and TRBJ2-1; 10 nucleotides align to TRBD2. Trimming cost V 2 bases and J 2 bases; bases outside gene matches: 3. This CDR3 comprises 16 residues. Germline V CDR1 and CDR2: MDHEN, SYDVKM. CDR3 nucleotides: TGTGCCAGCAGTTTACTAGCGGGAGTTCCCTACAATGAGCAGTTCTTC. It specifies CASSLLAGVPYNEQFF.

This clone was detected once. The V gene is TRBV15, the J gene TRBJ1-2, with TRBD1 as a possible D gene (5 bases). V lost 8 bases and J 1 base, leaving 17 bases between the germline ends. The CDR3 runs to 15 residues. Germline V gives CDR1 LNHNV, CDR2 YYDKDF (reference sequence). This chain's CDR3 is CATSFGRAGNYGYTF. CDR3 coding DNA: TGTGCCACCTCCTTCGGCAGGGCCGGTAACTATGGCTACACCTTC.

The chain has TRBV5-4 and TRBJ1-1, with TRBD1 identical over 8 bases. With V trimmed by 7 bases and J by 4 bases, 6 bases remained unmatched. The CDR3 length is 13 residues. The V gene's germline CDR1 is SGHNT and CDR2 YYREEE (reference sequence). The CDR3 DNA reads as TGTGCCAGCGTAGACAGGGGAGGCACTGAAGCTTTCTTT. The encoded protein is CASVDRGGTEAFF.

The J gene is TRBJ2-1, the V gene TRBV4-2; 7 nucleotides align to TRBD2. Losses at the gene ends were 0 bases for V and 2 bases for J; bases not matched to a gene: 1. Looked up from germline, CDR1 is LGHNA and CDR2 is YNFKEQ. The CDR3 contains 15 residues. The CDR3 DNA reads TGTGCCAGCAGCCAAGATACTAGCGCCTACAATGAGCAGTTCTTC. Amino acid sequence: CASSQDTSAYNEQFF.

The CDR3 DNA reads TGTGCCAGCACTTACACAGATACGCAGTATTTT. Protein: CASTYTDTQYF. The chain links TRBV6-4 to TRBJ2-3; D unresolved. This CDR3 has 11 amino acids. V was shortened by 7 bases and J by 2 bases, with 4 bases between the two germline ends. From germline, CDR1 is MRHNA and CDR2 SNTAGT.

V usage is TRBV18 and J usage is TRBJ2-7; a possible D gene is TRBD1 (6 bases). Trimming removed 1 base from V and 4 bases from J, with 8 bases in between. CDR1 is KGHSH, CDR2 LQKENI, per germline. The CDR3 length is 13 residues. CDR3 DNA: TGTGCCAGCTCACCACGACAGGAGTACGAGCAGTACTTC. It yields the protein CASSPRQEYEQYF.

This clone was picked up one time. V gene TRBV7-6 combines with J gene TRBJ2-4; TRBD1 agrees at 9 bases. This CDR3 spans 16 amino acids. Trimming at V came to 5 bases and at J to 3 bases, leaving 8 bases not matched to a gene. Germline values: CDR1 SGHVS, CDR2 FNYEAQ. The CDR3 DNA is TGTGCCAGCAGCCCGGGGACAGGGTGGGACAAAAACATTCAGTACTTC. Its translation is CASSPGTGWDKNIQYF.

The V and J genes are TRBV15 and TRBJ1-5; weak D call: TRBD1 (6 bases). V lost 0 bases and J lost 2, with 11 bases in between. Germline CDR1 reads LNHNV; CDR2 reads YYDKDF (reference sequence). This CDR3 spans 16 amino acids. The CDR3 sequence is CATSREGGAGNQPQHF. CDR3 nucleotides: TGTGCCACCAGCAGAGAAGGGGGGGCTGGCAATCAGCCCCAGCATTTT.

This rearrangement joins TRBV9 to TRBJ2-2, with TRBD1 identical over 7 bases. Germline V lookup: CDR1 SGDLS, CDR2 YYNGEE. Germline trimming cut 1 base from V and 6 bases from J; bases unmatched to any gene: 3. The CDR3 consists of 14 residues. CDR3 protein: CASSVNQGAGELFF. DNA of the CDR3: TGTGCCAGCAGCGTAAACCAGGGGGCCGGGGAGCTGTTTTTT. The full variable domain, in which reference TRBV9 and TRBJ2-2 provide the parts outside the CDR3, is DSGVTQTPKHLITATGQRVTLRCSPRSGDLSVYWYQQSLDQGLQFLIQYYNGEERAKGNILERFSAQQFPDLHSELNLSSLELGDSALYFCASSVNQGAGELFFGEGSRLTVL.

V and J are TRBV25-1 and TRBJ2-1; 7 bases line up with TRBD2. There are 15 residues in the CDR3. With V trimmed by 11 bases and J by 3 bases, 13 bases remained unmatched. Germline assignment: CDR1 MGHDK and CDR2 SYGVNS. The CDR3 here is CASSRPGLHYNEQFF. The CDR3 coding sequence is TGTGCCTCTTCCCGTCCGGGACTACACTACAATGAGCAGTTCTTC.

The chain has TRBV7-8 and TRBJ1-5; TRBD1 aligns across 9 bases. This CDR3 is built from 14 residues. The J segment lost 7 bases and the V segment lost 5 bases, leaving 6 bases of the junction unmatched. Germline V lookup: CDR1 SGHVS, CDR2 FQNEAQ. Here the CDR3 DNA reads TGTGCCAGCAGCGACAGACAGGGGGTCCAGCCCCAGCATTTT. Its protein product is CASSDRQGVQPQHF. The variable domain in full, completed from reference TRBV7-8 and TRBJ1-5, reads GAGVSQSPRYKVAKRGQDVALRCDPISGHVSLFWYQQALGQGPEFLTYFQNEAQLDKSGLPSDRFFAERPEGSVSTLKIQRTQQEDSAVYLCASSDRQGVQPQHFGDGTRLSIL.

The CDR3 nucleotides read TGTGCCAGCATACGGGGGGGAAACACCGGGGAGCTGTTTTTT. Translation: CASIRGGNTGELFF. The chain joins TRBV6-1 to TRBJ2-2, with TRBD2 matching over 8 bases. This CDR3 has 14 amino acids. Germline CDR1 MNHNS, CDR2 SASEGT. Trimming at V came to 7 bases and at J to 2 bases, leaving 3 bases not matched to a gene.

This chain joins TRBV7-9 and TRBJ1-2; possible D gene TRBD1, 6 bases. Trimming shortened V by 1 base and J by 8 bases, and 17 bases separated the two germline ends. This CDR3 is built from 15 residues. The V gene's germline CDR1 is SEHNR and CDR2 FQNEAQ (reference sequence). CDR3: CASSLGEGGISGYTF. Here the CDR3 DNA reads TGTGCCAGCAGCTTAGGCGAGGGGGGGATAAGCGGCTACACCTTC. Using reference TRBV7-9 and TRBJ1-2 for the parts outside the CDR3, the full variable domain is DTGVSQNPRHKITKRGQNVTFRCDPISEHNRLYWYRQTLGQGPEFLTYFQNEAQLEKSRLLSDRFSAERPKGSFSTLEIQRTEQGDSAMYLCASSLGEGGISGYTFGSGTRLTVV.

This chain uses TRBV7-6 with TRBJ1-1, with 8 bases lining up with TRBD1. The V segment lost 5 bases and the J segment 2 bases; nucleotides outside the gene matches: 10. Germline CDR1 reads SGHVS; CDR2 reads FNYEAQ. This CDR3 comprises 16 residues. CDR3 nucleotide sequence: TGTGCCAGCAGCGCCTGGACAGGGCCGGTAAACACTGAAGCTTTCTTT. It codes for CASSAWTGPVNTEAFF.

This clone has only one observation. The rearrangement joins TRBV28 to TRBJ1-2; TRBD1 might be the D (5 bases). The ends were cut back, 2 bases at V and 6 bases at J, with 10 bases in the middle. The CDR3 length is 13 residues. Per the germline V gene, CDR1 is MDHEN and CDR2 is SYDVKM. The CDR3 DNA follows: TGTGCCAGCAGTTTAATAGCAGGGAATGGCTACACCTTC. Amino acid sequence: CASSLIAGNGYTF.

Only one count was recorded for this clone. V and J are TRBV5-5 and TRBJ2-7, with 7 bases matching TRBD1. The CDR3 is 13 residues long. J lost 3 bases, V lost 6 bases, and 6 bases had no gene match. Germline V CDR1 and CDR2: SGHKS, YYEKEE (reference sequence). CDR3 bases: TGTGCCAGCAATGACAGGGTCGGCTACGAGCAGTACTTC. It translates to CASNDRVGYEQYF.

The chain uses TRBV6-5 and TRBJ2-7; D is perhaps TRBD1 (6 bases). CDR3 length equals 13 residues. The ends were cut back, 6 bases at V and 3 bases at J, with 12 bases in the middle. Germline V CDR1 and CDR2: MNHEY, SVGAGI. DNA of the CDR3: TGTGCCAGCAGGCGGCAGGGGCACTACGAGCAGTACTTC. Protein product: CASRRQGHYEQYF.

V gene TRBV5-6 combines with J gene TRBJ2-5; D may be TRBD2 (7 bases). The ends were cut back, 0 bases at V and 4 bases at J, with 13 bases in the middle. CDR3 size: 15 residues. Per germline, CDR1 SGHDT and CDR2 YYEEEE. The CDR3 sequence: CASSLVMGGPETQYF. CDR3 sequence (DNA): TGTGCCAGCAGCTTGGTGATGGGGGGGCCAGAGACCCAGTACTTC.

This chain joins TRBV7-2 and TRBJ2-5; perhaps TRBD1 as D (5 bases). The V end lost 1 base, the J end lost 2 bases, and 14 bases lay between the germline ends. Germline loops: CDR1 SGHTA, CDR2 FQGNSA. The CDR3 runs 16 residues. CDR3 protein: CASSLVGRVGQETQYF. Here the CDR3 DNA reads TGTGCCAGCAGCTTAGTCGGCAGGGTCGGGCAAGAGACCCAGTACTTC. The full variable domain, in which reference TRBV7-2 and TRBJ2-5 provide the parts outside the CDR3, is GAGVSQSPSNKVTEKGKDVELRCDPISGHTALYWYRQSLGQGLEFLIYFQGNSAPDKSGLPSDRFSAERTGGSVSTLTIQRTQQEDSAVYLCASSLVGRVGQETQYFGPGTRLLVL.

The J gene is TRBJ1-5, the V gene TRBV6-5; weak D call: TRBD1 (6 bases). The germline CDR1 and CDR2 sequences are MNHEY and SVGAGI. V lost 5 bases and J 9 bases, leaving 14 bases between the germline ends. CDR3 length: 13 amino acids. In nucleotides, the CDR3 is TGTGCCAGCAGTGGAACAGGGACCTCGCCCCAGCATTTT. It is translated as CASSGTGTSPQHF.

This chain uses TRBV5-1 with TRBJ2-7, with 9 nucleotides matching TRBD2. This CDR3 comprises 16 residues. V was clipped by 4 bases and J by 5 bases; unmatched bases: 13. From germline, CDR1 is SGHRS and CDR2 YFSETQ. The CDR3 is CASSNRRGTSTDEQYF. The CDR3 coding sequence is TGCGCCAGCAGCAATCGCCGGGGGACTAGCACCGACGAGCAGTACTTC.

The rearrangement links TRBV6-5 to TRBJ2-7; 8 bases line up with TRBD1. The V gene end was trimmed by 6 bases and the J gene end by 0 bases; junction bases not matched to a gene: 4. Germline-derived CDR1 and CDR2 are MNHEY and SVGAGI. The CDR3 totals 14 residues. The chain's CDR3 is CASRRTGSSYEQYF. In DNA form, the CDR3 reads TGTGCCAGCAGGAGGACAGGGAGCTCCTACGAGCAGTACTTC.

CDR3 residues: CATSWGQTGELFF. The CDR3 DNA reads as TGTGCCACCAGCTGGGGACAGACCGGGGAGCTGTTTTTT. The rearrangement uses TRBV15 and TRBJ2-2, with 7 bases matching TRBD1. The germline CDR1 and CDR2 sequences are LNHNV and YYDKDF (reference sequence). The CDR3 is 13 amino acids. After removal of 5 bases from V and 5 bases from J, the junction contained 2 bases not matched to a gene.

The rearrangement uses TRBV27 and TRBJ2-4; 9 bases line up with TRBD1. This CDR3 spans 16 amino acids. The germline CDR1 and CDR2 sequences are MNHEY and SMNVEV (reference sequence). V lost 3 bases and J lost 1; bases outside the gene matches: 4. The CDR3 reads CASSFRDRDAKNIQYF. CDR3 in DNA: TGTGCCAGCAGTTTTCGGGACAGGGACGCCAAAAACATTCAGTACTTC.

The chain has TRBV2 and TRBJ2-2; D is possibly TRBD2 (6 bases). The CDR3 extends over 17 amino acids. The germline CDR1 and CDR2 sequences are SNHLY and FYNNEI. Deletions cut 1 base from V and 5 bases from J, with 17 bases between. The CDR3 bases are TGTGCCAGCAGTGAAGAAGGCAACGGGAGTGGGACCGGGGAGCTGTTTTTT. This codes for CASSEEGNGSGTGELFF. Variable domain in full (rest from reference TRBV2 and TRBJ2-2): EPEVTQTPSHQVTQMGQEVILRCVPISNHLYFYWYRQILGQKVEFLVSFYNNEISEKSEIFDDQFSVERPDGSNFTLKIRSTKLEDSAMYFCASSEEGNGSGTGELFFGEGSRLTVL.

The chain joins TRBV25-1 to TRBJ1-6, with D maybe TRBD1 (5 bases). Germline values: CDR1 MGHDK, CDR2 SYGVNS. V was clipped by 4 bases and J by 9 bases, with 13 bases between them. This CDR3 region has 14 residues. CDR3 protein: CASSGSTVGSPLHF. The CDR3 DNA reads TGTGCCAGCAGTGGTTCGACAGTCGGTTCACCCCTCCACTTT.

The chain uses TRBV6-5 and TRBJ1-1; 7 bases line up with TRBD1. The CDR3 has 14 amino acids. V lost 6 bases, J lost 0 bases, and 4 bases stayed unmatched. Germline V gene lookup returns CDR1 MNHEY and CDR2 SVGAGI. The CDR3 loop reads CASRGTALNTEAFF. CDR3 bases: TGTGCCAGCAGAGGGACAGCCCTGAACACTGAAGCTTTCTTT.